This paragraph reports one T cell receptor beta chain. Generated by immunoSEQ multiplex PCR, the TCRdb table keeps only in-frame clones and is missing some. This table has 150,000 or so clones, approximately 88% appearing once. The germline CDR1 and CDR2 sequences are KGHSH and LQKENI. The V gene end was trimmed by 4 bases and the J gene end by 0 bases; junction bases not matched to a gene: 5. The CDR3 length is 17 residues. This sample stems from a study of T cell responses to AZD1222 COVID-19 vaccine. Sequenced here: peripheral blood, sampled on day 0 of AZD1222 vaccination. The source of this sequence is an adult in good health. V is TRBV18 and J is TRBJ2-1; 11 bases map to TRBD2. Here the CDR3 DNA reads TGTGCCAGCTCACTCGTTAGCGGGGGGGCCTCCTACAATGAGCAGTTCTTC. Protein sequence: CASSLVSGGASYNEQFF. The complete variable domain, with remaining parts taken from reference TRBV18 and TRBJ2-1, reads NAGVMQNPRHLVRRRGQEARLRCSPMKGHSHVYWYRQLPEEGLKFMVYLQKENIIDESGMPKERFSAEFPKEGPSILRIQQVVRGDSAAYFCASSLVSGGASYNEQFFGPGTRLTVL.